A single sample gave rise to the 19 T cell receptor beta chains below, sequenced in a study of T cell repertoires in cytomegalovirus infection. Antigens for these TCRs are unknown. TCRdb reprocessed the reads via MiXCR and lists one record per CDR3 protein. The repertoire consists of hundreds of thousands of distinct CDR3 sequences, with approximately 32% occurring once and the leading ten covering 9.5% to 15%. The input for sequencing was cultured CD8+ T cells from PBMCs, taken from culture after CMV antigen stimulation. The origin of the receptors is a human donor in good health (CMV status not recorded). Some clones in this sample may be carry-over from other donors' samples.

The rearrangement links TRBV7-6 to TRBJ2-1; 9 bases match TRBD1. The CDR3 has 15 residues. The J segment lost 5 bases and the V segment lost 5 bases, leaving 7 bases of the junction unmatched. CDR1 and CDR2 from the germline V gene are SGHVS and FNYEAQ. CDR3 coding DNA: TGTGCCAGCAGCCTACAGGGGACAGGGAACAATGAGCAGTTCTTC. As protein: CASSLQGTGNNEQFF.

In its sample, this clonotype was seen a few times. J is TRBJ2-1 and V is TRBV28; 9 nucleotides agree with TRBD2. Trimming at V came to 5 bases and at J to 6 bases, leaving 14 bases not matched to a gene. Germline lookup yields CDR1 MDHEN and CDR2 SYDVKM. This CDR3 has 17 residues. The CDR3 loop is CASSLPVAGGPVNEQFF. The CDR3 DNA sequence: TGTGCCAGCAGTCTTCCGGTCGCGGGGGGGCCTGTCAATGAGCAGTTCTTC.

J is TRBJ2-6 and V is TRBV6-6, with a weak D call TRBD1 (6 bases). V gave up 2 bases and J gave up 3 bases, with 8 bases separating them. This CDR3 is built from 15 residues. CDR1 and CDR2 (germline): MNHNY, SVGAGI (reference sequence). CDR3 sequence: CASSYEGVGANVLTF. CDR3 nucleotides: TGTGCCAGCAGTTACGAGGGGGTTGGGGCCAACGTCCTGACTTTC.

This sequence joins TRBV29-1 and TRBJ1-1; perhaps TRBD1 as D (5 bases). V was cut by 4 bases and J by 5 bases, with 11 bases left in between. Germline assignment: CDR1 SQVTM and CDR2 ANQGSEA. This CDR3 region has 12 residues. CDR3 loop: CSVVTGDTEAFF. CDR3 in DNA: TGCAGCGTTGTTACAGGAGATACTGAAGCTTTCTTT.

The chain is built from TRBV7-9 and TRBJ2-7; 8 positions agree with TRBD1. Germline lookup yields CDR1 SEHNR and CDR2 FQNEAQ (reference sequence). V lost 2 bases to trimming and J lost 5 bases; unmatched junction nucleotides: 11. The CDR3 sequence is 16 residues long. CDR3 protein: CASSLTGDRPGDEQYV. CDR3 sequence (DNA): TGTGCCAGCAGCTTAACCGGGGACAGGCCTGGGGACGAGCAGTACGTC.

The V gene is TRBV5-1, the J gene TRBJ2-3; 10 nucleotides align to TRBD2. The CDR3 is 17 residues long. Germline CDR1 reads SGHRS; CDR2 reads YFSETQ. Trimming at V came to 2 bases and at J to 1 base, leaving 7 bases not matched to a gene. The CDR3 here is CASSFGDSGGRTDTQYF. CDR3 nucleotides: TGCGCCAGCAGCTTCGGAGATAGCGGGGGGCGCACAGATACGCAGTATTTT.

In this sample, this clonotype turned up many times. The CDR3 protein is CASSQGQVNYGYTF. CDR3 bases: TGCGCCAGCAGCCAAGGACAGGTTAACTATGGCTACACCTTC. J is TRBJ1-2 and V is TRBV4-1, with D maybe TRBD1 (6 bases). Germline V gene lookup returns CDR1 MGHRA and CDR2 YSYEKL. Trimming pared 1 base from V and 1 base from J, leaving 7 bases between. The CDR3 length is 14 residues.

This clonotype has more than one count but fewer than ten. V is TRBV7-9 and J is TRBJ1-1, with a possible D match to TRBD1 (5 bases). The CDR3 extends over 19 amino acids. Trimming took 2 bases from V and 3 from J, leaving 25 bases between them. Germline-derived CDR1 and CDR2 are SEHNR and FQNEAQ (reference sequence). This CDR3 is CASSLRSGQGYSPYTEAFF. In nucleotides, the CDR3 is TGTGCCAGCAGCTTAAGGAGCGGGCAGGGATATTCCCCCTACACTGAAGCTTTCTTT. Full variable domain (remainder filled in from reference TRBV7-9 and TRBJ1-1): DTGVSQNPRHKITKRGQNVTFRCDPISEHNRLYWYRQTLGQGPEFLTYFQNEAQLEKSRLLSDRFSAERPKGSFSTLEIQRTEQGDSAMYLCASSLRSGQGYSPYTEAFFGQGTRLTVV.

J is TRBJ1-2 and V is TRBV23-1; possibly TRBD1 for D (6 bases). TRBV23-1 falls under the ORF class, with uncertain function. Between the trimmed V and J ends, which lost 6 bases and 4 bases, there was a span of 15 bases. The CDR3 has 14 residues. In nucleotides, the CDR3 is TGCGCCAGCAGATGGACAGACCCTATCTATGGCTACACCTTC. Its protein product is CASRWTDPIYGYTF.

This clonotype was detected a few times. V is TRBV7-2 and J is TRBJ1-1; TRBD1 matches at 12 bases. The CDR3 is 17 amino acids. V lost 1 base, J lost 5 bases, and 8 bases stayed unmatched. The V gene's germline CDR1 is SGHTA and CDR2 FQGNSA. CDR3 protein: CASSLDGTGGIWTEAFF. In DNA, the CDR3 is TGTGCCAGCAGCTTAGACGGGACAGGGGGCATTTGGACTGAAGCTTTCTTT.

The V call is TRBV7-9, the J call TRBJ2-5; D might be TRBD1 or TRBD2, each matching 5 bases. The CDR3 covers 16 residues. Germline assignment: CDR1 SEHNR and CDR2 FQNEAQ (reference sequence). Trimming left V 2 bases short and J 2 bases short, with 15 bases between. The CDR3 here is CASSLYAAGGQETQYF. For the CDR3, the DNA is TGTGCCAGCAGCTTATACGCTGCTGGGGGTCAAGAGACCCAGTACTTC.

This clonotype showed up many times. V is TRBV7-9 and J is TRBJ1-5; no clear D gene. The germline V and J ends were trimmed by 3 bases and 3 bases, with 6 bases remaining between them. Germline values: CDR1 SEHNR, CDR2 FQNEAQ (reference sequence). There are 13 residues in the CDR3. For the CDR3, the DNA is TGTGCCAGCAGCTTTGTCAACAATCAGCCCCAGCATTTT. Protein sequence: CASSFVNNQPQHF. The variable domain in full, completed from reference TRBV7-9 and TRBJ1-5, reads DTGVSQNPRHKITKRGQNVTFRCDPISEHNRLYWYRQTLGQGPEFLTYFQNEAQLEKSRLLSDRFSAERPKGSFSTLEIQRTEQGDSAMYLCASSFVNNQPQHFGDGTRLSIL.

This clonotype was seen many times. The CDR3 is CASRPGRSYEQYF. The CDR3 nucleotides are TGTGCCAGCAGACCCGGACGGTCCTACGAGCAGTACTTC. This chain uses TRBV6-6 with TRBJ2-7, with D uncertain. Germline V lookup: CDR1 MNHNY, CDR2 SVGAGI (reference sequence). The CDR3 has 13 amino acids. V was pared by 6 bases and J by 1 base, with 10 bases between.

This clonotype turned up a few times. The chain carries TRBV7-6 and TRBJ1-2; TRBD1 agrees at 7 bases. CDR1 and CDR2 from the germline V gene are SGHVS and FNYEAQ. The J segment lost 4 bases and the V segment lost 8 bases, leaving 4 bases of the junction unmatched. The CDR3 has 12 residues. The CDR3 reads CASGGTAYGYTF. CDR3 bases: TGTGCCAGCGGCGGGACAGCCTATGGCTACACCTTC.

The V and J genes are TRBV9 and TRBJ2-5; 8 nucleotides line up with TRBD2. Trimming at V came to 3 bases and at J to 1 base, leaving 2 bases not matched to a gene. The CDR3 has 14 residues. The germline gives CDR1 SGDLS, CDR2 YYNGEE. The CDR3 DNA reads as TGTGCCAGCAGCGAAGCGGGGGTCCAAGAGACCCAGTACTTC. This gives the protein CASSEAGVQETQYF.

This clonotype has just a few counts. V usage is TRBV5-4 and J usage is TRBJ2-5; TRBD2 matches 11 bases. Germline trimming cut 4 bases from V and 1 base from J; bases unmatched to any gene: 6. Germline CDR1 is SGHNT and CDR2 is YYREEE (reference sequence). The CDR3 is 16 amino acids. CDR3 loop: CASSITSGGFQETQYF. As DNA, the CDR3 is TGTGCCAGCAGCATTACTAGCGGGGGATTCCAAGAGACCCAGTACTTC.

This clonotype was counted a few times. J is TRBJ2-1 and V is TRBV24-1; weak D call: TRBD1 (6 bases). Germline V gene lookup returns CDR1 KGHDR and CDR2 SFDVKD. The V gene lost 2 bases and the J gene lost 9 bases, with 7 bases spanning the gap. The CDR3 is made up of 12 amino acids. As DNA, the CDR3 is TGTGCCACCAGTGATTCAGGGGCTGAGCAGTTCTTC. Translated: CATSDSGAEQFF.

V gene TRBV6-5 combines with J gene TRBJ1-2; TRBD1 matches at 11 bases. The CDR3 is 17 amino acids. Germline V CDR1 and CDR2: MNHEY, SVGAGI. V shed 6 bases and J 2 bases; nucleotides not matched to a gene: 11. CDR3 sequence reads: CASSHGTGGVLNYGYTF. CDR3 nucleotides: TGTGCCAGCAGCCATGGGACAGGGGGAGTTTTAAACTATGGCTACACCTTC.

The chain carries TRBV11-3 and TRBJ2-3; D remains ambiguous. Trimming stripped 5 bases from V and 6 bases from J, with 21 bases between. The length of the CDR3 is 16 residues. Germline values: CDR1 SGHNT, CDR2 YENEEA. In DNA form, the CDR3 reads TGTGCCAGCAGCCCAGGACCACTACACCTCTTGGATACGCAGTATTTT. Protein: CASSPGPLHLLDTQYF.